This T cell receptor (beta chain) was found in a study of glioma-infiltrating T cells. In this sample, this clonotype turned up once. TCR alpha and beta CDR3 regions were amplified from RNA using iRepertoire nested multiplex PCR. TCRdb ran MiXCR on the multiplex PCR reads and lists one entry per CDR3 protein. The data contain 170,000 or so distinct CDR3 sequences, approximately 40% of them singletons. The source is a human donor with low-grade glioma or glioblastoma, undergoing nonglioma brain surgery, or in good health (not recorded which). Sequencing was done on a sample of glioma tissue, nonneoplastic brain tissue, or PBMCs (not recorded which).

The CDR3 DNA sequence: TGTGCCAGCAGCTTAGTTCTAGGACAGTACTACGAGCAGTACTTC. Translation: CASSLVLGQYYEQYF. V usage is TRBV7-2 and J usage is TRBJ2-7; D is possibly TRBD1 (6 bases). Germline V gives CDR1 SGHTA, CDR2 FQGNSA. The CDR3 is 15 amino acids. V was cut by 1 base and J by 3 bases, with 13 bases left in between.